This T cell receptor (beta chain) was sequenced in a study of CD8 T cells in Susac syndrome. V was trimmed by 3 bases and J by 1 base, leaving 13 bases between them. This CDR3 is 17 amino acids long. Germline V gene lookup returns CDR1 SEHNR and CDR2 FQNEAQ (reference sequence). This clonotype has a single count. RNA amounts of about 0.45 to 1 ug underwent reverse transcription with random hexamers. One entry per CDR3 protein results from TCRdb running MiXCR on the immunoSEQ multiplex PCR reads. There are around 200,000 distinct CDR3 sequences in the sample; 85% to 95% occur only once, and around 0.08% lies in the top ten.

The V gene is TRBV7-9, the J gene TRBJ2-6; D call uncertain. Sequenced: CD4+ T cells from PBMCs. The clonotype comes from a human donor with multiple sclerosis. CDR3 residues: CASSFPKVLSGANVLTF. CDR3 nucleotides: TGTGCCAGCAGCTTTCCTAAAGTCTTATCTGGGGCCAACGTCCTGACTTTC.